This T cell receptor beta chain was obtained from a study of blood T cell repertoires in COVID-19. Trimming took off 2 bases at V and 8 bases at J, with 7 bases between the two ends. CDR3 size: 13 residues. Per germline, CDR1 MNHEY and CDR2 SMNVEV (reference sequence). Some clones are missing from TCRdb's copy, which holds only in-frame ones; the method was immunoSEQ multiplex PCR. Of some 15,000 clones in the sample, about 85% were seen once. The sequence was obtained from a human donor in a cohort sampled during active COVID-19. This chain joins TRBV27 and TRBJ1-6; D remains unclear. The sample was peripheral blood. Here the CDR3 DNA reads TGTGCCAGCAGTTTAGACTGGGATTCACCCCTCCACTTT. It encodes CASSLDWDSPLHF.